These 20 T cell receptor beta chains were sequenced from one sample in a study of blood T cell repertoires in COVID-19. Clones were read by immunoSEQ multiplex PCR, and TCRdb kept only the in-frame ones, dropping some. The sample holds some 68,000 clones, 70% to 90% seen once. Sequenced sample: peripheral blood. The source of these receptors is a woman in her forties or fifties with COVID-19, enrolled during active disease.

The genes are TRBV18 and TRBJ2-7, with 7 bases aligning to TRBD1. V shed 2 bases, J shed 0 bases, and the junction held 1 base outside the gene matches. This CDR3 has 14 amino acids. CDR1 and CDR2 (germline): KGHSH, LQKENI. The CDR3 DNA reads TGTGCCAGCTCACCAGCAGGGGGCTCCTACGAGCAGTACTTC. Amino acid sequence: CASSPAGGSYEQYF. Based on the CDR3 plus reference TRBV18 and TRBJ2-7, the full variable domain is NAGVMQNPRHLVRRRGQEARLRCSPMKGHSHVYWYRQLPEEGLKFMVYLQKENIIDESGMPKERFSAEFPKEGPSILRIQQVVRGDSAAYFCASSPAGGSYEQYFGPGTRLTVT.

J is TRBJ2-2 and V is TRBV2; D possibly corresponds to TRBD1 (5 bases). The germline V gene has CDR1 SNHLY and CDR2 FYNNEI. Trimming shortened V by 0 bases and J by 6 bases, and 11 bases separated the two germline ends. The CDR3 spans 15 residues. The CDR3 is CASSEALRAAGELFF. For the CDR3, the DNA is TGTGCCAGCAGTGAAGCCCTCAGGGCGGCCGGGGAGCTGTTTTTT.

The CDR3 nucleotides are TGTGCCAGCAGGACAGGGACAGATACGCAGTATTTT. As protein: CASRTGTDTQYF. The rearrangement uses TRBV28 and TRBJ2-3, with 7 nucleotides matching TRBD1. CDR3 length equals 12 residues. Germline loops: CDR1 MDHEN, CDR2 SYDVKM. Trimming removed 6 bases from V and 3 bases from J; junction bases left unmatched: 0.

The chain joins TRBV9 to TRBJ1-2; 8 nucleotides agree with TRBD1. Trimming removed 6 bases from V and 8 bases from J; junction bases left unmatched: 12. CDR3 length: 14 residues. CDR1 is SGDLS and CDR2 is YYNGEE in the germline V gene. CDR3 DNA: TGTGCCAGCACCAGACCGGGACAGGAAAGGGGCTACACCTTC. Its protein product is CASTRPGQERGYTF.

The chain carries TRBV4-3 and TRBJ2-1; perhaps TRBD2 as D (5 bases). From germline, CDR1 is LGHNA and CDR2 YSLEER. V was pared by 4 bases and J by 5 bases, with 15 bases between. This CDR3 is 15 amino acids long. CDR3 in amino acids: CASSRSDRGDNEQFF. The CDR3 DNA is TGCGCCAGCAGCCGTTCGGATCGGGGAGACAATGAGCAGTTCTTC.

The CDR3 DNA sequence: TGTGCCAGCAGTTTAGCGGGCAGACTGAATTCACCCCTCCACTTT. Amino acid sequence: CASSLAGRLNSPLHF. V usage is TRBV27 and J usage is TRBJ1-6; D is uncertain. This CDR3 spans 15 amino acids. V lost 2 bases and J lost 7, with 12 bases in between. The germline gives CDR1 MNHEY, CDR2 SMNVEV (reference sequence).

The chain combines TRBV19 with TRBJ1-5; a possible D gene is TRBD1 (5 bases). Trimming stripped 3 bases from V and 4 bases from J, with 10 bases between. Germline V gene data show CDR1 as LNHDA and CDR2 as SQIVND (reference sequence). The CDR3 loop spans 14 amino acids. The CDR3 sequence: CASSMGGANQPQHF. The CDR3 DNA reads TGTGCCAGTAGTATGGGGGGAGCAAATCAGCCCCAGCATTTT.

This clone has just one count. This chain links TRBV6-6 with TRBJ2-1, with 8 nucleotides matching TRBD1. V lost 2 bases and J lost 10; bases outside the gene matches: 4. The CDR3 loop spans 13 amino acids. The V gene's germline CDR1 is MNHNY and CDR2 SVGAGI (reference sequence). The CDR3 DNA sequence: TGTGCCAGCAGTTACGACAGGGGTCTCGAGCAGTTCTTC. It specifies CASSYDRGLEQFF.

This rearrangement joins TRBV28 to TRBJ2-1; 11 bases are a match to TRBD2. The CDR3 extends over 15 amino acids. Per germline, CDR1 MDHEN and CDR2 SYDVKM. V was clipped by 3 bases and J by 8 bases; unmatched bases: 6. The CDR3 coding sequence is TGTGCCAGCAGTTTTTCACTAGCGGGAGTCTATGAGCAGTTCTTC. It specifies CASSFSLAGVYEQFF.

This rearrangement joins TRBV29-1 to TRBJ2-3; D is possibly TRBD2 (5 bases). The CDR3 contains 13 residues. Germline V gene data show CDR1 as SQVTM and CDR2 as ANQGSEA. Trimming pared 6 bases from V and 6 bases from J, leaving 16 bases between. DNA of the CDR3: TGCAGCGTCGGATCCCGGGATCCGGATACGCAGTATTTT. Protein product: CSVGSRDPDTQYF.

The chain employs TRBV11-2 and TRBJ2-1, with D unclear. There are 13 residues in the CDR3. Per germline, CDR1 SGHAT and CDR2 FQNNGV. V was cut by 4 bases and J by 6 bases, with 10 bases left in between. This chain's CDR3 is CASSSIRSNEQFF. Written as DNA, the CDR3 is TGTGCCAGCAGCTCGATCAGGTCCAATGAGCAGTTCTTC.

The V call is TRBV28, the J call TRBJ1-1; no clear D. V dropped 8 bases and J dropped 6 bases, with 13 bases sitting between them. CDR3 length: 12 amino acids. Germline V gene lookup returns CDR1 MDHEN and CDR2 SYDVKM. In DNA, the CDR3 is TGTGCCAGCCGGGAGGGAGCGGCTGAAGCTTTCTTT. This sequence encodes CASREGAAEAFF.

V is TRBV5-4 and J is TRBJ1-2; 8 bases line up with TRBD1. V lost 4 bases and J lost 8; bases outside the gene matches: 13. From germline, CDR1 is SGHNT and CDR2 YYREEE (reference sequence). The CDR3 totals 15 residues. The CDR3 spells CASSIKPTGVVGYTF. The CDR3 nucleotides are TGTGCCAGCAGCATAAAACCGACAGGGGTAGTAGGCTACACCTTC.

In this sample, this clone turned up once. The rearrangement joins TRBV7-2 to TRBJ1-4; no clear D. Trimming removed 2 bases at V and 8 bases at J, with 18 bases between. CDR1 and CDR2 (germline): SGHTA, FQGNSA. CDR3 size: 16 residues. The CDR3 DNA reads TGTGCCAGCAGCTTAATCGCGGCCACCCGGATCGAAAAACTGTTTTTT. It codes for CASSLIAATRIEKLFF.

The chain employs TRBV28 and TRBJ2-2; 10 bases are a match to TRBD2. Trimming removed 6 bases from V and 7 bases from J; junction bases left unmatched: 14. Germline V gene sequence: CDR1 MDHEN, CDR2 SYDVKM. CDR3 length equals 17 residues. CDR3 residues: CASSQVSGRPSGGELFF. Here the CDR3 DNA reads TGTGCCAGCAGCCAGGTTAGCGGGAGGCCCTCCGGCGGGGAGCTGTTTTTT.

As DNA, the CDR3 is TGTGCCAGCAGCCTGGAGGTCACAGATACGCAGTATTTT. This translates into CASSLEVTDTQYF. This chain joins TRBV2 and TRBJ2-3; the D gene is possibly TRBD2 (5 bases). V was trimmed by 6 bases and J by 2 bases, leaving 9 bases between them. Germline-derived CDR1 and CDR2 are SNHLY and FYNNEI. The CDR3 totals 13 residues.

The rearrangement links TRBV19 to TRBJ2-1; 7 nucleotides line up with TRBD2. Germline V gene data show CDR1 as LNHDA and CDR2 as SQIVND (reference sequence). The CDR3 extends over 18 amino acids. V gave up 4 bases and J gave up 6 bases; unmatched junction bases: 18. CDR3 sequence reads: CASSTLSPLREALNEQFF. The CDR3 DNA reads TGTGCCAGTAGTACCCTCTCCCCCTTACGGGAGGCCCTCAATGAGCAGTTCTTC.

This clone has ten or more counts. The V gene is TRBV5-4, the J gene TRBJ1-5; 7 bases line up with TRBD1. Germline loops: CDR1 SGHNT, CDR2 YYREEE (reference sequence). The CDR3 contains 14 residues. V dropped 2 bases and J dropped 3; count of bases not matched to a gene: 2. The CDR3: CASSFTGVNQPQHF. CDR3 nucleotide sequence: TGTGCCAGCAGCTTCACAGGGGTCAATCAGCCCCAGCATTTT.

J is TRBJ2-3 and V is TRBV7-2; D unresolved. The CDR3 consists of 15 residues. Germline values: CDR1 SGHTA, CDR2 FQGNSA. V lost 4 bases and J lost 0, with 11 bases in between. This CDR3 reads CASSSPGVSTDTQYF. Written as DNA, the CDR3 is TGTGCCAGCAGCTCCCCCGGAGTAAGCACAGATACGCAGTATTTT.

This chain connects TRBV27 to TRBJ2-7, with D possibly TRBD2 on 6 matching bases. The CDR3 has 17 amino acids. V shed 2 bases and J shed 0 bases, with 17 bases lying between them. Germline V gene sequence: CDR1 MNHEY, CDR2 SMNVEV (reference sequence). In DNA form, the CDR3 reads TGTGCCAGCAGTTTAGCGGGAAGAGCCAGCGGCTCCTACGAGCAGTACTTC. Translation gives CASSLAGRASGSYEQYF.